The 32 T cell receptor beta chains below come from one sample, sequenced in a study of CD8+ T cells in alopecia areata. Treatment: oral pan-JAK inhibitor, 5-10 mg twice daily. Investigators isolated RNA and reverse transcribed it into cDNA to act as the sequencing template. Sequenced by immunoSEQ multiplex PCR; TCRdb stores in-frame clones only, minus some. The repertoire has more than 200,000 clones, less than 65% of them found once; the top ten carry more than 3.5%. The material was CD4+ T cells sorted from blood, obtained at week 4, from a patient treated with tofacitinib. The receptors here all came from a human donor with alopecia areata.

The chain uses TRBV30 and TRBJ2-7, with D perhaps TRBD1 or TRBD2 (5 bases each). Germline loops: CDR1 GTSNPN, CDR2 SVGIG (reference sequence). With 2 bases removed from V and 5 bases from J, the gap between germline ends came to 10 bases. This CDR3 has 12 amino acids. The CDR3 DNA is TGTGCCTGGAGTACGAGGGGTAACGAGCAGTACTTC. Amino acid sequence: CAWSTRGNEQYF.

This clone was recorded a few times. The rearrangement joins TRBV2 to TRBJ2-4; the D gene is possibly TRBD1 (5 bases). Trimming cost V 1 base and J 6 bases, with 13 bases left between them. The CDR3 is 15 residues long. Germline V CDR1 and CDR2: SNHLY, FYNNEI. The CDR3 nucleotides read TGTGCCAGCAGTGAAGGGGCAGGGCTGAGAAACATTCAGTACTTC. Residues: CASSEGAGLRNIQYF.

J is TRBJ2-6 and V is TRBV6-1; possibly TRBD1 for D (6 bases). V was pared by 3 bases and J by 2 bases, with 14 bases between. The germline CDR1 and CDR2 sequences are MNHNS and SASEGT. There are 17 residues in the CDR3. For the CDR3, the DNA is TGTGCCAGCAGTGACGTACAGGGATCGGCTGGGGCCAACGTCCTGACTTTC. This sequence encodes CASSDVQGSAGANVLTF.

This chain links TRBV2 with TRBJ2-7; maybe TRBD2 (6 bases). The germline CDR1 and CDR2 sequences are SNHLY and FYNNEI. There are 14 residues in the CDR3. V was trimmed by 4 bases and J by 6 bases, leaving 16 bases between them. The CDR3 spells CASSGGGLASEQYF. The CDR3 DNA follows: TGTGCCAGCAGTGGGGGTGGGCTAGCGTCCGAGCAGTACTTC.

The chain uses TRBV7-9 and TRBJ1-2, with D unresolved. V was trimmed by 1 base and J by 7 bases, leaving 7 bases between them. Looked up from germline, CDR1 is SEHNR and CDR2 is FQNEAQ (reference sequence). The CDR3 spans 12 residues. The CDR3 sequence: CASSLDSGGYTF. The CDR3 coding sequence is TGTGCCAGCAGCTTAGATTCAGGTGGCTACACCTTC.

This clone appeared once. CDR3 sequence: CASSSRGGQGAIEQYF. The CDR3 nucleotides read TGCGCCAGCAGCAGCAGAGGAGGACAGGGGGCGATAGAGCAGTACTTC. The chain employs TRBV5-1 and TRBJ2-7; 11 bases line up with TRBD1. The CDR3 sequence is 16 residues long. After removal of 4 bases from V and 7 bases from J, the junction contained 13 bases not matched to a gene. Germline V gene lookup returns CDR1 SGHRS and CDR2 YFSETQ.

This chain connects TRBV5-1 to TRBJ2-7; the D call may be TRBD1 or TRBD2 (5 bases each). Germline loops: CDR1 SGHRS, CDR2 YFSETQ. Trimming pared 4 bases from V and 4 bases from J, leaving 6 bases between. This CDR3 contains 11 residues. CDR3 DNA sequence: TGCGCCAGCAGCGAGGGGTACGAGCAGTACTTC. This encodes CASSEGYEQYF.

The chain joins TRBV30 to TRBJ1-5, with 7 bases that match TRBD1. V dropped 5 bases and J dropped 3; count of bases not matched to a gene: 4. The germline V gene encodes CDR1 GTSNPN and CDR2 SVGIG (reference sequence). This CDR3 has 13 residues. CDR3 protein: CAWGDRDNQPQHF. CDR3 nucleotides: TGTGCCTGGGGTGACAGGGACAATCAGCCCCAGCATTTT.

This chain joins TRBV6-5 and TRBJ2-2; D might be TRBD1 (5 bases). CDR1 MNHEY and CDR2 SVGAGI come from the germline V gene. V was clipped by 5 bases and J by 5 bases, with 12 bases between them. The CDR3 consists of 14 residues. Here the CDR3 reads CASSTGVSTGELFF. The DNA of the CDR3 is TGTGCCAGCAGTACAGGAGTCTCAACCGGGGAGCTGTTTTTT.

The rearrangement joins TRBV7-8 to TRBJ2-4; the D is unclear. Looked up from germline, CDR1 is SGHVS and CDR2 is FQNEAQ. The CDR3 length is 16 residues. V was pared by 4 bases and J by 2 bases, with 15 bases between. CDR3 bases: TGTGCCAGCAGCTCTGAGGTGCTGGGATCCAAAAACATTCAGTACTTC. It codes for CASSSEVLGSKNIQYF.

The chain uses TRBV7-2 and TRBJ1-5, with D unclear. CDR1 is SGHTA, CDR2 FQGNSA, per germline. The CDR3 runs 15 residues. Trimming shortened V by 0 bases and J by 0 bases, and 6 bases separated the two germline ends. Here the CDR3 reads CASSLADFSNQPQHF. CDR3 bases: TGTGCCAGCAGCTTAGCCGACTTTAGCAATCAGCCCCAGCATTTT.

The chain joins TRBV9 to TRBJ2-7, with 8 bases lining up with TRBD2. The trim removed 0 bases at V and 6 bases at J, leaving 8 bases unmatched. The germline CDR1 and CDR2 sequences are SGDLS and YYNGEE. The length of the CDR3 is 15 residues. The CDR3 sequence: CASSVVTSGLSEQYF. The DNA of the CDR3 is TGTGCCAGCAGCGTAGTCACTAGCGGTTTATCCGAGCAGTACTTC.

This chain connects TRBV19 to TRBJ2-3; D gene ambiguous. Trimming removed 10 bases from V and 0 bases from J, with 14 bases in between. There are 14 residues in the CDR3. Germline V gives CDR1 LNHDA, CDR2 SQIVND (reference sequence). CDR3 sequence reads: CAISQAASTDTQYF. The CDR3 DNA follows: TGTGCCATCTCTCAGGCGGCCAGCACAGATACGCAGTATTTT.

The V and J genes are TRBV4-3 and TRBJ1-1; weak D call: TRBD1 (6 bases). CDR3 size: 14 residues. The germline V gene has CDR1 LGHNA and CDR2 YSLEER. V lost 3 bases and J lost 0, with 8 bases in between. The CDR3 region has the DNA TGCGCCAGCAGCCAGGGACAATTGAACACTGAAGCTTTCTTT. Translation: CASSQGQLNTEAFF.

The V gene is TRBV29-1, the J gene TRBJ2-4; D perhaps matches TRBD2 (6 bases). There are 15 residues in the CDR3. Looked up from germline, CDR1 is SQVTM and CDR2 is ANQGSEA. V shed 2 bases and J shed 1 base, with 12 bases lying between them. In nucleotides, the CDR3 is TGCAGCGTTGAACTGCGGGGATCGGCCAAAAACATTCAGTACTTC. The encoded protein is CSVELRGSAKNIQYF.

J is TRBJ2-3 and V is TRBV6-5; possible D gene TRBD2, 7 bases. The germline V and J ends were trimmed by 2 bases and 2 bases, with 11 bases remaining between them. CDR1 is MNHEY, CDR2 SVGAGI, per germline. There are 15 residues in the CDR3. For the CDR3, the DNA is TGTGCCAGCAGTTACGGGCGGGGGCCCACAGATACGCAGTATTTT. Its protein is CASSYGRGPTDTQYF.

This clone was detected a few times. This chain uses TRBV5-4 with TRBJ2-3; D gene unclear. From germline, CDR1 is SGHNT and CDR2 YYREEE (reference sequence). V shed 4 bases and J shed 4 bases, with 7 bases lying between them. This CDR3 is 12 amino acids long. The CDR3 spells CASSAWADTQYF. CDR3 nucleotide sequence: TGTGCCAGCAGCGCCTGGGCAGATACGCAGTATTTT.

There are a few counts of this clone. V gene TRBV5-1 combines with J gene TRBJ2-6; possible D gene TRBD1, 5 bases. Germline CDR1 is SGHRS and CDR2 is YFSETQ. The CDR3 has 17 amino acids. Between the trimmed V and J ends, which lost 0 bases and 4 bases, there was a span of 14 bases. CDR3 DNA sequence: TGCGCCAGCAGCTTGGGGCAGGGAAGAGTAGGGGCCAACGTCCTGACTTTC. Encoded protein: CASSLGQGRVGANVLTF.

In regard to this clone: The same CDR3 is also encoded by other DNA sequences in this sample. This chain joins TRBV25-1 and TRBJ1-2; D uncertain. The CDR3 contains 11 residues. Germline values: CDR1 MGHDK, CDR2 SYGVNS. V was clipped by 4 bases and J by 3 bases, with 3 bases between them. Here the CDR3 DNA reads TGTGCCAGCAGTGCCGACTATGGCTACACCTTC. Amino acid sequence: CASSADYGYTF.

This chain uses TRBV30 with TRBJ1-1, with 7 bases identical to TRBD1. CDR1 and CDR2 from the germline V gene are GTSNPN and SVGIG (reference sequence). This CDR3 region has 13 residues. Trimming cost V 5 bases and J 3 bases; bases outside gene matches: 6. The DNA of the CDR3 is TGTGCCTGGGCCACAGGGGAGGACACTGAAGCTTTCTTT. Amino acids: CAWATGEDTEAFF.

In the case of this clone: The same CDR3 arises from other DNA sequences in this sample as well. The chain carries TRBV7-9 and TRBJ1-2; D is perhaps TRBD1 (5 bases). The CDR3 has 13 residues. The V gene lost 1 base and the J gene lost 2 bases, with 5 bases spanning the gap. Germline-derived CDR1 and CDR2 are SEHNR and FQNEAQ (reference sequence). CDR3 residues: CASSLGQNYGYTF. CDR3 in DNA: TGTGCCAGCAGCTTAGGACAGAACTATGGCTACACCTTC.

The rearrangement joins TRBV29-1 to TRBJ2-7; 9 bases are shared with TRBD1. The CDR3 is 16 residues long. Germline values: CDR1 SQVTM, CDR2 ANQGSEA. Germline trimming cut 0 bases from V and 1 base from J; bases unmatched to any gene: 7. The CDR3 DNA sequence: TGCAGCGTTGAAGATCGGAGGGGGACAGGGTCCTACGAGCAGTACTTC. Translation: CSVEDRRGTGSYEQYF.

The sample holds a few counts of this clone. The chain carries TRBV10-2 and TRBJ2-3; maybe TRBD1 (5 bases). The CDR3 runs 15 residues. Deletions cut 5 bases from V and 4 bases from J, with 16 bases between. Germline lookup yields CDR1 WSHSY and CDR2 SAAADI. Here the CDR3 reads CASSWGPLGSDTQYF. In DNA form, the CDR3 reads TGCGCCAGCAGTTGGGGCCCCCTCGGGTCAGATACGCAGTATTTT.

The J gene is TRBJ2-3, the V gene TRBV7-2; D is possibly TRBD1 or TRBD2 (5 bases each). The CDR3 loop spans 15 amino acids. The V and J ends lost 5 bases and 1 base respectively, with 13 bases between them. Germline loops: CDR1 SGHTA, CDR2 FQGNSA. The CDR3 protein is CASSAQGTGTDTQYF. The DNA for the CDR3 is TGTGCCAGCAGCGCTCAAGGGACCGGCACAGATACGCAGTATTTT.

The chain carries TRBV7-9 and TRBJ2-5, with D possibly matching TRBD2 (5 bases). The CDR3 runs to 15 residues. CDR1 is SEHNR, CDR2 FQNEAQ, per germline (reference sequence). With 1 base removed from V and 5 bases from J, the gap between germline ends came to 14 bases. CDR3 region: CASSLVSRVKETQYF. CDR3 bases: TGTGCCAGCAGCTTAGTATCGCGGGTCAAGGAGACCCAGTACTTC. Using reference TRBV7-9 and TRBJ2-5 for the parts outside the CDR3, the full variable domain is DTGVSQNPRHKITKRGQNVTFRCDPISEHNRLYWYRQTLGQGPEFLTYFQNEAQLEKSRLLSDRFSAERPKGSFSTLEIQRTEQGDSAMYLCASSLVSRVKETQYFGPGTRLLVL.

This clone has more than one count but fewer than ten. CDR3 in amino acids: CASRVGGQGASSTDTQYF. CDR3 in DNA: TGTGCCAGCAGAGTGGGGGGACAGGGGGCGTCTAGCACAGATACGCAGTATTTT. The gene calls are TRBV2 and TRBJ2-3; TRBD1 agrees at 12 bases. CDR3 size: 18 residues. The V gene end was trimmed by 6 bases and the J gene end by 0 bases; junction bases not matched to a gene: 10. CDR1 is SNHLY, CDR2 FYNNEI, per germline. The variable domain in full, completed from reference TRBV2 and TRBJ2-3, reads EPEVTQTPSHQVTQMGQEVILRCVPISNHLYFYWYRQILGQKVEFLVSFYNNEISEKSEIFDDQFSVERPDGSNFTLKIRSTKLEDSAMYFCASRVGGQGASSTDTQYFGPGTRLTVL.

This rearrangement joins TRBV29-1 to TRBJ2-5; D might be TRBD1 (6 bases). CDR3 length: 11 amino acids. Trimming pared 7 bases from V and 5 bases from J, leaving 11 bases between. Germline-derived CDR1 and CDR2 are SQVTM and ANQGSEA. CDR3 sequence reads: CSASRGETQYF. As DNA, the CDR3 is TGCAGCGCGTCAAGGGGGGAGACCCAGTACTTC.

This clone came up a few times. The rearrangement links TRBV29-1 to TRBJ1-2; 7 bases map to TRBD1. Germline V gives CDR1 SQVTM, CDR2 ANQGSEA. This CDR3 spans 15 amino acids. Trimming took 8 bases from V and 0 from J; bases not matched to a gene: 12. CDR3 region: CSLYQGGGPNYGYTF. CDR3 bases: TGCAGCTTGTACCAGGGGGGTGGACCTAACTATGGCTACACCTTC.

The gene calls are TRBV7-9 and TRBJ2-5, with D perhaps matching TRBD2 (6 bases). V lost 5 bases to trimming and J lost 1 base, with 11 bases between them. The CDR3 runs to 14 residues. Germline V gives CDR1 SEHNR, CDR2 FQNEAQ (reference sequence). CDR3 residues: CASSTLGGQETQYF. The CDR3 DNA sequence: TGTGCCAGCAGCACCCTGGGGGGCCAAGAGACCCAGTACTTC.

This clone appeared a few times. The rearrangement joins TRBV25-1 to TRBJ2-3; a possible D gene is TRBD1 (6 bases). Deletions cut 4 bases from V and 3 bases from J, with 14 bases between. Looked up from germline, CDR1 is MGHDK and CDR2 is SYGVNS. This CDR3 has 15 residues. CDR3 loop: CASSATGLPTDTQYF. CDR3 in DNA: TGTGCCAGCAGTGCGACAGGTTTGCCGACAGATACGCAGTATTTT.

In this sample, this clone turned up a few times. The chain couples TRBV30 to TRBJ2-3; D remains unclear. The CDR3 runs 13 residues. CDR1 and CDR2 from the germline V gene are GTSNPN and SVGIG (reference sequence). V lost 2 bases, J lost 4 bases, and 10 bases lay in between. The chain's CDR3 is CAWSTGPPDTQYF. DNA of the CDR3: TGTGCCTGGAGTACCGGGCCTCCAGATACGCAGTATTTT.

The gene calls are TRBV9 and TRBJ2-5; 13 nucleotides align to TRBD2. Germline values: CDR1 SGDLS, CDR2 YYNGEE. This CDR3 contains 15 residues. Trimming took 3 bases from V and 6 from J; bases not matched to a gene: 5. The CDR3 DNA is TGTGCCAGCAGCGCCGGACTAGCGGGGGTGCAGACCCAGTACTTC. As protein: CASSAGLAGVQTQYF.